This is a list of T cell receptor beta chains from one sample in a study of T cells in Graves' hyperthyroidism and ophthalmopathy. MiXCR, run by TCRdb on the multiplex PCR reads, gives a single entry per CDR3 protein. The sample lists 600,000 or so distinct CDR3 sequences; approximately 15% were seen once. The sequenced sample consisted of blood. The receptors shown here come from a woman under 30 with Graves' ophthalmopathy. Both conserved end residues are part of each CDR3. The D gene is left open where the match is weak. The size field is filled for only some rows; it gives once, few, many or a size class.

size,D,J,V,DNA,CDR3
NA,TRBD2,TRBJ2-3,TRBV6-2/TRBV6-3,TGTGCCAGCAGTTGGGGACTAGCGGGTAGCACAGATATGCAGTATTTT,CASSWGLAGSTDMQYF
NA,TRBD1,TRBJ2-1,TRBV7-3,TGTGCCAGCAGCTCACTGGACAGGGGTCGGGCGACTGAGCAGTTCTTC,CASSSLDRGRATEQFF
many,NA,TRBJ1-5,TRBV30,TGTGCCTGGAGTTTGGGGGGGCACAATCAGCCCCAGCATTTT,CAWSLGGHNQPQHF
few,NA,TRBJ2-7,TRBV5-6,TGTGCCAGCAGCTTGTCCGTCAGCTCCTACGAGCAGTACTTC,CASSLSVSSYEQYF
many,NA,TRBJ1-1,TRBV7-2,TGTGCCAGCACCAATAGACCCGGGGGTGAAGCTTTCTTT,CASTNRPGGEAFF
few,TRBD2,TRBJ2-7,TRBV20-1,TGCAGTGCTAGAGATCTCCCTAGCGGGATCTACGAGCAGTACTTC,CSARDLPSGIYEQYF
many,TRBD1,TRBJ1-1,TRBV6-5,TGTGCCAGCAGTTACCACAGGGGGGAGAACACTGAAGCTTTCTTT,CASSYHRGENTEAFF
few,TRBD2,TRBJ2-5,TRBV3-1,TGTGCCAGCAGCCAAGCCGAGCGGGAGGGCGGAGAGACCCAGTACTTC,CASSQAEREGGETQYF
many,TRBD2,TRBJ2-7,TRBV6-5,TGTGCCAGCAGTTACTCAACAGGGGAGGGACTAGCGGGAGGTTTCTTCGAGCAGTACTTC,CASSYSTGEGLAGGFFEQYF
NA,TRBD1,TRBJ1-3,TRBV15,TGTGCCACCAGCAGAGATCAGGGGGGCAGTGGAAACACCATATATTTT,CATSRDQGGSGNTIYF
NA,TRBD2,TRBJ2-7,TRBV2,TGTGCCACCAATGGTGAATGGACTAGCGGGAGGAATCGATACGAGCAGTACTTC,CATNGEWTSGRNRYEQYF
few,TRBD2,TRBJ2-3,TRBV27,TGTGCCAGCAGTTTGAAGCGGGAGGAGAGCACAGATACGCAGTATTTT,CASSLKREESTDTQYF
NA,NA,TRBJ1-4,TRBV6-5,TGTGCCAGCAGTTACTCCCAGGGTAATGAAAAACTGTTTTTT,CASSYSQGNEKLFF
few,NA,TRBJ1-1,TRBV20-1,TGCAGTGCTAGGGATCCCGCCTGGAACACTGAAGCTTTCTTT,CSARDPAWNTEAFF
many,NA,TRBJ1-1,TRBV12-3/TRBV12-4,TGTGCCAGCAGTCCGCCTCGACCGAGGAACACTGAAGCTTTCTTT,CASSPPRPRNTEAFF
many,TRBD2,TRBJ2-7,TRBV6-1,TGTGCCAGCAGTTACACAGCGGGAGTCTCCTACGAGCAGTACTTC,CASSYTAGVSYEQYF
NA,TRBD2,TRBJ2-3,TRBV7-2,TGTGCCAGCAGCCCCCGCCCCCCCGGACTAGCGCCTATCCTCCCGACAGATACGCAGTATTTT,CASSPRPPGLAPILPTDTQYF
few,NA,TRBJ2-2,TRBV18,TGTGCCAGCTCGCGTGGGGTCGGCCTAGGGACGAACACCGGGGAGCTGTTTTTT,CASSRGVGLGTNTGELFF
many,TRBD1,TRBJ1-2,TRBV3-1,TGTGCCAGCAGCCAAGCACAGGGGGTAAGCTACACCTTC,CASSQAQGVSYTF
NA,TRBD2,TRBJ2-1,TRBV11-1,TGTGCCAGCAGCCTAGCGGGAACGGATGAGCAGTTCTTC,CASSLAGTDEQFF
NA,TRBD1,TRBJ2-7,TRBV19,TGTGCCAGTAGCCCTAGGGACAGGGTTGAGTACGAGCAGTACTTC,CASSPRDRVEYEQYF
many,NA,TRBJ1-5,TRBV19,TGTGCCAGTAGAGGGAATTTTCTCGACAGCTATAGCAATCAGCCCCAGCATTTT,CASRGNFLDSYSNQPQHF
many,NA,TRBJ2-5,TRBV3-1,TGTGCCAGCAGCCAGGCCGGGACGGCCGCGGAGACCCAGTACTTC,CASSQAGTAAETQYF
many,NA,TRBJ1-1,TRBV4-1,TGCGCCAGCAGCCAAGATCGGGGACGCGACACTGAAGCTTTCTTT,CASSQDRGRDTEAFF
many,NA,TRBJ2-1,TRBV20-1,TGCAGTGCTAGGCAGGGCCCTGAGCAGTTCTTC,CSARQGPEQFF
many,TRBD2,TRBJ2-3,TRBV12-3/TRBV12-4,TGTGCCAGCAGCTCTGAGCGGGAGTGGGAGACGATCACAGATACGCAGTATTTT,CASSSEREWETITDTQYF
few,NA,TRBJ1-2,TRBV12-5,TGTGCTAGTGGTTTAGAGACATCGTATTATGGCTACACCTTC,CASGLETSYYGYTF
many,TRBD1,TRBJ1-3,TRBV9,TGTGCCAGCACGCCGGGACAGTTTTTCTCTGGAAACACCATATATTTT,CASTPGQFFSGNTIYF
many,TRBD1,TRBJ2-7,TRBV29-1,TGCAGCACCTGGGACAGTACCTACGAGCAGTACTTC,CSTWDSTYEQYF
many,NA,TRBJ2-1,TRBV24-1,TGTGCCACCAGTGATTCCGCGATCCTGTCTACGAATGAGCAGTTCTTC,CATSDSAILSTNEQFF
NA,TRBD1,TRBJ1-4,TRBV19,TGTGCCAGTAGTGGGACAGGGGAAGAAAAACTGTTTTTT,CASSGTGEEKLFF
few,NA,TRBJ1-2,TRBV15,TGTGCCACCAGCATTATGGGTCGTGGCTACACCTTC,CATSIMGRGYTF
many,NA,TRBJ2-1,TRBV28,TGTGCCAGCTGTGCCGACAGGAGCTCCTACAATGAGCAGTTCTTC,CASCADRSSYNEQFF
NA,NA,TRBJ1-5,TRBV27,TGTGCCAGCAGTTTAGTGGCACCAAATACCCAGCCCCAGCATTTT,CASSLVAPNTQPQHF
many,NA,TRBJ1-1,TRBV30,TGTGCCTGGACGACATTCAGGGGTAACACTGAAGCTTTCTTT,CAWTTFRGNTEAFF
many,NA,TRBJ2-1,TRBV30,TGTGCCTGGGATTTCGGGAATGAGCAGTTCTTC,CAWDFGNEQFF
few,TRBD2,TRBJ2-1,TRBV7-9,TGTGCCAGCAGCCCAGGTTCTCTTAGCGGGGGATACAATGAGCAGTTCTTC,CASSPGSLSGGYNEQFF
many,NA,TRBJ1-2,TRBV28,TGTGCCAGCAGTTTGGTTCCAGGAGAGGGAGTTGGCTATGGCTACACCTTC,CASSLVPGEGVGYGYTF
many,NA,TRBJ1-6,TRBV27,TGTGCCAGCAGTTTCGGGCAGGGATACAATTCACCCCTCCACTTT,CASSFGQGYNSPLHF
NA,NA,TRBJ2-7,TRBV7-3,TGTGCCAGCAGCTTAAGTGGGGGGCGGGACGAGCAGTACTTC,CASSLSGGRDEQYF